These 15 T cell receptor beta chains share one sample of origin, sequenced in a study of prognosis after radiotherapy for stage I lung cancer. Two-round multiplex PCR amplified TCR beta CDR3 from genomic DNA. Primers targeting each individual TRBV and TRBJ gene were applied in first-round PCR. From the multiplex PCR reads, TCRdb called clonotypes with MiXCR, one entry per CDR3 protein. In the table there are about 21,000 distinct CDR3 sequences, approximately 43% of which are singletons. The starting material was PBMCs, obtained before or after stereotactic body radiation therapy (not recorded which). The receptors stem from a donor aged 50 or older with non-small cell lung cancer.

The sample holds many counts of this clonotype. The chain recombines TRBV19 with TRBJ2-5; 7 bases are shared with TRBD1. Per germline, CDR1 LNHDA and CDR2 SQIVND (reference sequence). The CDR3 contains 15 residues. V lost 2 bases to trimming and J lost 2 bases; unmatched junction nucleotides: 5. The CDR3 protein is CASSILRGRQETQYF. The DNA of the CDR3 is TGTGCCAGTAGTATACTGAGGGGGCGTCAAGAGACCCAGTACTTC.

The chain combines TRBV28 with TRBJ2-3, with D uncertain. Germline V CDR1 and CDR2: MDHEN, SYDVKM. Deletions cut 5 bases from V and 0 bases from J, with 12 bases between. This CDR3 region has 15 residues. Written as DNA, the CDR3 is TGTGCCAGCAGTACGAGGACGGCGAGCACAGATACGCAGTATTTT. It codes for CASSTRTASTDTQYF.

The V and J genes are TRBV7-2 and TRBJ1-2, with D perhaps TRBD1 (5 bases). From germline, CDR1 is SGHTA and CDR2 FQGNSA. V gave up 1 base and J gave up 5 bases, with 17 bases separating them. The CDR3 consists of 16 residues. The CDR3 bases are TGTGCCAGCAGCTTAGGGGGGACCCCCGCGGGATATGGCTACACCTTC. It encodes CASSLGGTPAGYGYTF.

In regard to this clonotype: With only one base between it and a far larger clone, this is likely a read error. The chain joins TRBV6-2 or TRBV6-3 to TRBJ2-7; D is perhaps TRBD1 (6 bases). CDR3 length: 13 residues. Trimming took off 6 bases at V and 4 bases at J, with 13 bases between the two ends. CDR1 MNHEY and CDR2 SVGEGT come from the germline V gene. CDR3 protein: CASSLLQGYEQYF. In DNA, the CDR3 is TGTGCCAGCAGCCTCCTACAGGGTTACGAGCAGTACTTC.

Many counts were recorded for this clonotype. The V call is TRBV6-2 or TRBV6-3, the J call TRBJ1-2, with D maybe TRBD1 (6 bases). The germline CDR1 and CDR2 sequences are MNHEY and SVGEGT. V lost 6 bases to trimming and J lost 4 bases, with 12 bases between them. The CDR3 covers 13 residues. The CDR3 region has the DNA TGTGCCAGCAGCATAACAGGGAGCTATGGCTACACCTTC. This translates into CASSITGSYGYTF.

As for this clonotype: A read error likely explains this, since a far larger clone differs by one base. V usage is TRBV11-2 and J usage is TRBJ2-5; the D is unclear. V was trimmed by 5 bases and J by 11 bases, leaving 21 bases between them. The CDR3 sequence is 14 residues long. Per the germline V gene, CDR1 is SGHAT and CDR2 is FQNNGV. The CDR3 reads CASSPRSGYNEQYF. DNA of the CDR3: TGTGCCAGCAGCCCCCGGTCCGGTTACAATGAGCAGTACTTC.

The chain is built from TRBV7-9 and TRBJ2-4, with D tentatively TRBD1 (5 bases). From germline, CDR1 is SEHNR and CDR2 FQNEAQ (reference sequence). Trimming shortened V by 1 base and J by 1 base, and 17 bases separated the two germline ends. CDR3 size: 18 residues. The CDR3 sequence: CASSLEGLLEGAKNIQYF. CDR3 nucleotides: TGTGCCAGCAGCTTAGAGGGGTTGCTTGAAGGGGCCAAAAACATTCAGTACTTC.

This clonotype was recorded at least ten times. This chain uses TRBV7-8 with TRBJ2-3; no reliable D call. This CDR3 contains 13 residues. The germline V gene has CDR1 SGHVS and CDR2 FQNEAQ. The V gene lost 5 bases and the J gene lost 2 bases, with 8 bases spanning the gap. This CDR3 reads CASSNGPTDTQYF. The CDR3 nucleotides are TGTGCCAGCAGCAACGGACCCACAGATACGCAGTATTTT.

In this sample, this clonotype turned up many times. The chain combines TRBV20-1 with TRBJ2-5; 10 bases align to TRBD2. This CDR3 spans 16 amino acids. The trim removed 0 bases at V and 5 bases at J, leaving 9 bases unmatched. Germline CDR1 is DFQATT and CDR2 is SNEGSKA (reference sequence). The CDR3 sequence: CSARDSLAGVGETQYF. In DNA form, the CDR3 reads TGCAGTGCTAGAGATTCTCTAGCGGGAGTCGGCGAGACCCAGTACTTC.

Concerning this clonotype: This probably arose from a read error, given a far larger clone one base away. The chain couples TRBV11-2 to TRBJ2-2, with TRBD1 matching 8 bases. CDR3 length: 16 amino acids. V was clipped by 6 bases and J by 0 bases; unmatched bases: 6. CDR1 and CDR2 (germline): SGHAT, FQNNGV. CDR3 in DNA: TGTGCCAGCAGGGGGGCACAGGGGGCGAACACCGGGGAGCTGTTTTTT. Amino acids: CASRGAQGANTGELFF. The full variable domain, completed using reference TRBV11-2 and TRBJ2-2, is EAGVAQSPRYKIIEKRQSVAFWCNPISGHATLYWYQQILGQGPKLLIQFQNNGVVDDSQLPKDRFSAERLKGVDSTLKIQPAKLEDSAVYLCASRGAQGANTGELFFGEGSRLTVL.

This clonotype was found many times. The CDR3 DNA is TGTGCCAGCAGCTTAGATGGACAGAGCCCAACTAATGAAAAACTGTTTTTT. Its translation: CASSLDGQSPTNEKLFF. The V and J genes are TRBV11-3 and TRBJ1-4, with D possibly matching TRBD1 (6 bases). Trimming pared 0 bases from V and 0 bases from J, leaving 11 bases between. Germline V CDR1 and CDR2: SGHNT, YENEEA. The length of the CDR3 is 17 residues.

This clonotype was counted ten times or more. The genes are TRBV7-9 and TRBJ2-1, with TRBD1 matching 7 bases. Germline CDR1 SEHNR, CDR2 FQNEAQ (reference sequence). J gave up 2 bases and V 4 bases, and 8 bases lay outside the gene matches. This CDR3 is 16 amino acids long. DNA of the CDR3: TGTGCCAGCAGCTCTAGACAGGGTCGCACCTACAATGAGCAGTTCTTC. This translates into CASSSRQGRTYNEQFF.

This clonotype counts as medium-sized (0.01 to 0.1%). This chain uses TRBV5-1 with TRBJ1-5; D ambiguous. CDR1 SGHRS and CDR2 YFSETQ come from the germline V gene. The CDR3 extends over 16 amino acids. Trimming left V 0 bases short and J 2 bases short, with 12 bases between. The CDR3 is CASSLGPVGGNQPQHF. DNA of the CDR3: TGCGCCAGCAGCTTGGGCCCCGTTGGCGGCAATCAGCCCCAGCATTTT.

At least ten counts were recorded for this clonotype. DNA for the CDR3: TGTGCCATCAGTGGAGCAGGGCCGTCTGGTGGGGCCAACGTCCTGACTTTC. It translates to CAISGAGPSGGANVLTF. V gene TRBV10-3 combines with J gene TRBJ2-6, with D perhaps matching TRBD1 (5 bases). Trimming left V 4 bases short and J 3 bases short, with 16 bases between. CDR1 and CDR2 (germline): ENHRY, SYGVKD. The CDR3 spans 17 residues.

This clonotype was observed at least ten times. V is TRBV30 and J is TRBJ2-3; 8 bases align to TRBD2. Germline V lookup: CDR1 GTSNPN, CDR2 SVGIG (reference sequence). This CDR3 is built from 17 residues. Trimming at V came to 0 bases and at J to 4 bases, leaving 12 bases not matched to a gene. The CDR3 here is CAWSVNFAGGEADTQYF. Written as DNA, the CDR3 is TGTGCCTGGAGTGTAAATTTTGCGGGAGGCGAAGCAGATACGCAGTATTTT.